Presented here are 8 T cell receptor beta chains from one specimen sequenced in a study of blood T cells in healthy people across ages. Together with a sample-barcoded 5' primer, a J-beta primer mix was included in a second PCR lasting about 7 to 12 cycles. One entry per CDR3 protein, called by TCRdb with MiXCR from the 5' RACE reads. The sample lists over 1.5 million distinct CDR3 sequences, around half occurring once. The specimen was blood. Receptors originate from a woman between 40 and 55 years old in good health.

The V gene is TRBV7-9, the J gene TRBJ2-1, with D perhaps TRBD1 (5 bases). Trimming cost V 5 bases and J 6 bases, with 17 bases left between them. CDR1 is SEHNR and CDR2 is FQNEAQ in the germline V gene (reference sequence). The CDR3 is made up of 15 amino acids. The CDR3 coding sequence is TGTGCCAGCAGCGCTACAGGTCTTCTCAGCAATGAGCAGTTCTTC. This gives the protein CASSATGLLSNEQFF.

CDR3 DNA sequence: TGCAGTGCTAGATCCCTGACCCCTACAGGTCGCTATGGCTACACCTTC. It specifies CSARSLTPTGRYGYTF. This chain uses TRBV20-1 with TRBJ1-2, with D possibly TRBD1 on 5 matching bases. The CDR3 sequence is 16 residues long. The V gene's germline CDR1 is DFQATT and CDR2 SNEGSKA (reference sequence). Between the trimmed V and J ends, which lost 2 bases and 4 bases, there was a span of 20 bases.

The rearrangement uses TRBV20-1 and TRBJ2-3; D remains ambiguous. Trimming cost V 1 base and J 0 bases, with 8 bases left between them. Germline V lookup: CDR1 DFQATT, CDR2 SNEGSKA (reference sequence). CDR3 size: 14 residues. As DNA, the CDR3 is TGCAGTGCTAGAGTTTCCGGTAGCACAGATACGCAGTATTTT. Translating gives CSARVSGSTDTQYF.

There are a few counts of this clonotype. The V and J genes are TRBV5-1 and TRBJ1-5, with D possibly being TRBD1 (6 bases). CDR3 size: 17 residues. Germline CDR1 is SGHRS and CDR2 is YFSETQ. V lost 0 bases and J lost 3, with 16 bases in between. CDR3 DNA: TGCGCCAGCAGCTTGGCCTTTAGTGGACAGTACAATCAGCCCCAGCATTTT. Protein sequence: CASSLAFSGQYNQPQHF.

On this clonotype: Sequence at one end of the junction differs from germline and may be a read error. CDR3 sequence reads: CGARRGLAGWEQYF. CDR3 nucleotide sequence: TGCGGTGCTAGAAGAGGACTAGCGGGGTGGGAGCAGTACTTC. The chain carries TRBV20-1 and TRBJ2-7, with TRBD2 matching over 12 bases. The CDR3 spans 14 residues. Germline V gene lookup returns CDR1 DFQATT and CDR2 SNEGSKA (reference sequence).

The chain couples TRBV12-3 or TRBV12-4 to TRBJ2-7, with D uncertain. Between the trimmed V and J ends, which lost 6 bases and 2 bases, there was a span of 8 bases. CDR3 length: 12 amino acids. The CDR3 nucleotides read TGTGCCAGCAGCCCATTCACCTACGAGCAGTACTTC. Amino acid sequence: CASSPFTYEQYF.

The J gene is TRBJ1-5, the V gene TRBV7-2; D uncertain. Trimming took 3 bases from V and 4 from J, leaving 7 bases between them. CDR1 is SGHTA, CDR2 FQGNSA, per germline. There are 13 residues in the CDR3. CDR3 amino acids: CASSFAANQPQHF. CDR3 DNA: TGTGCCAGCAGCTTCGCAGCAAATCAGCCCCAGCATTTT.

This clonotype was counted once. The gene calls are TRBV11-2 and TRBJ2-1; D might be TRBD2 (6 bases). Trimming shortened V by 2 bases and J by 6 bases, and 23 bases separated the two germline ends. Germline CDR1 is SGHAT and CDR2 is FQNNGV. This CDR3 contains 18 residues. The CDR3 loop is CASSLRKPWEDYANEQFF. CDR3 coding DNA: TGTGCCAGCAGCTTACGAAAGCCGTGGGAGGACTACGCCAATGAGCAGTTCTTC.